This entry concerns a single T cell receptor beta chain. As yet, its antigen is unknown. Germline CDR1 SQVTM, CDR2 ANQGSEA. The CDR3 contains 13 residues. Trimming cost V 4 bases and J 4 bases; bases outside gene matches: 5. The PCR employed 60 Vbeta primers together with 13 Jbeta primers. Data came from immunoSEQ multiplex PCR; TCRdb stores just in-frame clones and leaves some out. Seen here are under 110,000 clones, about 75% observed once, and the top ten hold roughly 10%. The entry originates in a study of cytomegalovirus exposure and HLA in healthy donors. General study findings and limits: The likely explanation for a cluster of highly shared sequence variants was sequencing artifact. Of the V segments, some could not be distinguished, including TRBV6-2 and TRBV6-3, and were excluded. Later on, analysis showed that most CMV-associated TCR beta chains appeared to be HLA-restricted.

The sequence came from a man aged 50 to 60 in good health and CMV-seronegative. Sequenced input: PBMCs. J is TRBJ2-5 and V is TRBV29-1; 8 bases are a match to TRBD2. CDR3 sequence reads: CSVAREGRETQYF. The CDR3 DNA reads TGCAGCGTTGCCCGGGAGGGCCGAGAGACCCAGTACTTC. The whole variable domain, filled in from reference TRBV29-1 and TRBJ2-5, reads SAVISQKPSRDICQRGTSLTIQCQVDSQVTMMFWYRQQPGQSLTLIATANQGSEATYESGFVIDKFPISRPNLTFSTLTVSNMSPEDSSIYLCSVAREGRETQYFGPGTRLLVL.